These 3 T cell receptor beta chains were all obtained from the same sample, sequenced in a study of cytomegalovirus exposure and HLA in healthy donors. 60 Vbeta and 13 Jbeta primers were used in PCR. TCRdb keeps only in-frame clones here, not all; method: immunoSEQ multiplex PCR. The data hold a few hundred thousand clones, with around 80% observed a single time. Sequenced: PBMCs. The receptors were sampled from a man in his forties in good health and CMV-seronegative.

V is TRBV9 and J is TRBJ2-1, with D maybe TRBD2 (5 bases). The CDR3 extends over 16 amino acids. The germline V and J ends were trimmed by 3 bases and 6 bases, with 19 bases remaining between them. Germline values: CDR1 SGDLS, CDR2 YYNGEE. This CDR3 is CASSATRDLAVNEQFF. DNA for the CDR3: TGTGCCAGCAGCGCTACCCGGGATTTAGCAGTCAATGAGCAGTTCTTC.

The genes are TRBV30 and TRBJ1-4; 7 bases map to TRBD1. Unmatched junction bases numbered 11, after V lost 2 bases and J lost 5 bases. Looked up from germline, CDR1 is GTSNPN and CDR2 is SVGIG (reference sequence). The CDR3 runs to 16 residues. CDR3 nucleotide sequence: TGTGCCTGGAGTCAGTTACGGGGACAGCAGAATGAAAAACTGTTTTTT. It yields the protein CAWSQLRGQQNEKLFF.

The genes are TRBV2 and TRBJ2-7; TRBD2 matches at 10 bases. With 5 bases clipped from V and 9 bases from J, the junction kept 16 bases outside the gene matches. CDR1 SNHLY and CDR2 FYNNEI come from the germline V gene. CDR3 length: 16 amino acids. CDR3 amino acids: CASSSEAASGSQWQYF. The CDR3 DNA reads TGTGCCAGCAGTTCAGAAGCGGCTAGCGGGAGCCAATGGCAGTACTTC.